A single sample gave rise to the 23 T cell receptor beta chains below, sequenced in a study of blood T cell repertoires in COVID-19. Profiled with immunoSEQ multiplex PCR; TCRdb holds only in-frame clones, not every one. This sample has 65,000 to 90,000 clones, with around nine tenths found just once. The sequencing input was peripheral blood. These receptors originate from an elderly man with COVID-19, enrolled during active disease.

This chain links TRBV27 with TRBJ2-1; weak D call: TRBD1 (6 bases). V shed 5 bases and J shed 0 bases, with 17 bases lying between them. CDR1 and CDR2 from the germline V gene are MNHEY and SMNVEV (reference sequence). The CDR3 runs 17 residues. The CDR3 loop is CASSTDRWTDSYNEQFF. The DNA for the CDR3 is TGTGCCAGCAGTACCGATCGATGGACAGACTCCTACAATGAGCAGTTCTTC.

The DNA of the CDR3 is TGTGCCACCAGCAGGGGGGGGTTCGGTGAAGCTTTCTTT. Amino acids: CATSRGGFGEAFF. The genes are TRBV15 and TRBJ1-1; D perhaps matches TRBD1 (5 bases). Germline lookup yields CDR1 LNHNV and CDR2 YYDKDF (reference sequence). The germline V and J ends were trimmed by 3 bases and 7 bases, with 12 bases remaining between them. The CDR3 runs to 13 residues.

This chain joins TRBV6-2 or TRBV6-3 and TRBJ2-7; D possibly corresponds to TRBD2 (7 bases). V was trimmed by 5 bases and J by 3 bases, leaving 23 bases between them. The CDR3 loop spans 17 amino acids. The V gene's germline CDR1 is MNHEY and CDR2 SVGEGT. Written as DNA, the CDR3 is TGTGCCAGCAGTCTCAGGGGAGCGGGGAGCTCTAACTACGAGCAGTACTTC. It codes for CASSLRGAGSSNYEQYF.

The chain combines TRBV27 with TRBJ1-6; 10 positions agree with TRBD1. Germline V gene lookup returns CDR1 MNHEY and CDR2 SMNVEV (reference sequence). The CDR3 has 15 residues. The V gene end was trimmed by 7 bases and the J gene end by 9 bases; junction bases not matched to a gene: 9. CDR3 sequence reads: CASTLLRDRGSPLHF. CDR3 nucleotides: TGTGCCAGCACCTTGCTCCGGGACAGGGGTTCACCCCTCCACTTT.

The V call is TRBV6-1, the J call TRBJ2-7; TRBD2 agrees at 11 bases. Trimming cost V 2 bases and J 2 bases; bases outside gene matches: 5. The CDR3 runs to 16 residues. Germline CDR1 MNHNS, CDR2 SASEGT. This CDR3 reads CASSESIAGGTYEQYF. The CDR3, as DNA: TGTGCCAGCAGTGAATCTATAGCGGGGGGGACCTACGAGCAGTACTTC.

The chain uses TRBV19 and TRBJ1-5; D is perhaps TRBD1 (5 bases). With 4 bases removed from V and 9 bases from J, the gap between germline ends came to 10 bases. This CDR3 has 12 amino acids. Germline CDR1 and CDR2: LNHDA and SQIVND (reference sequence). The chain's CDR3 is CASSTGGGPQHF. CDR3 sequence (DNA): TGTGCCAGTAGTACCGGGGGGGGGCCCCAGCATTTT.

The rearrangement joins TRBV9 to TRBJ1-2, with unresolved D. Trimming removed 0 bases from V and 2 bases from J, with 5 bases in between. This CDR3 is 13 amino acids long. CDR1 is SGDLS, CDR2 YYNGEE, per germline. CDR3 bases: TGTGCCAGCAGCGTAGGCACAAACTATGGCTACACCTTC. Amino acid sequence: CASSVGTNYGYTF.

The V gene is TRBV7-3, the J gene TRBJ1-1; no clear D gene. The germline gives CDR1 SGHTA, CDR2 FQGTGA. V dropped 0 bases and J dropped 1 base, with 3 bases sitting between them. CDR3 length equals 13 residues. CDR3 sequence (DNA): TGTGCCAGCAGCTTAACGAGGAACACTGAAGCTTTCTTT. Amino acids: CASSLTRNTEAFF.

The rearrangement links TRBV11-2 to TRBJ2-3, with D possibly TRBD1 on 5 matching bases. The CDR3 extends over 17 amino acids. The germline gives CDR1 SGHAT, CDR2 FQNNGV. V was cut by 5 bases and J by 0 bases, with 18 bases left in between. This CDR3 reads CASSPPLGEPSTDTQYF. In DNA form, the CDR3 reads TGTGCCAGCAGCCCCCCCCTAGGGGAACCTAGCACAGATACGCAGTATTTT.

The chain links TRBV28 to TRBJ1-6; D possibly corresponds to TRBD1 (6 bases). This CDR3 is 13 amino acids long. Germline-derived CDR1 and CDR2 are MDHEN and SYDVKM. Deletions cut 4 bases from V and 10 bases from J, with 11 bases between. CDR3 in DNA: TGTGCCAGCAGTTCCTACAGGGAATCACCCCTCCACTTT. The encoded protein is CASSSYRESPLHF.

The chain carries TRBV5-4 and TRBJ1-4; TRBD1 matches at 9 bases. The V and J ends lost 4 bases and 6 bases, in that order; junction bases with no gene match: 10. Germline CDR1 and CDR2: SGHNT and YYREEE (reference sequence). This CDR3 comprises 16 residues. In DNA form, the CDR3 reads TGTGCCAGCAGCAGTAAGGACAGGGGTGGGGATGAAAAACTGTTTTTT. This encodes CASSSKDRGGDEKLFF.

CDR3 DNA: TGTGCCAGCAGTTTCCGGGACAGCTATGGCTACACCTTC. Its translation is CASSFRDSYGYTF. V gene TRBV12-3 or TRBV12-4 combines with J gene TRBJ1-2; 7 bases map to TRBD1. Losses at the gene ends were 3 bases for V and 4 bases for J; bases not matched to a gene: 2. The CDR3 length is 13 residues.

The chain combines TRBV3-1 (or the pseudogene TRBV3-2) with TRBJ2-5; 12 nucleotides match TRBD1. The CDR3 totals 15 residues. Trimming at V came to 6 bases and at J to 5 bases, leaving 7 bases not matched to a gene. Germline assignment: CDR1 LGHDT and CDR2 YNNKEL (reference sequence). The CDR3 DNA reads TGTGCCAGCAGAAAACCGGGGACAGGGGGCGAGACCCAGTACTTC. Translated, it gives CASRKPGTGGETQYF.

The chain couples TRBV5-6 to TRBJ1-2; D not certain. The ends were cut back, 4 bases at V and 3 bases at J, with 10 bases in the middle. Germline V gene lookup returns CDR1 SGHDT and CDR2 YYEEEE. The CDR3 is 13 residues long. The CDR3 region has the DNA TGTGCCAGCAGCCGAAGAGGCCACTATGGCTACACCTTC. Its protein product is CASSRRGHYGYTF.

This clone occurred once. The chain employs TRBV18 and TRBJ1-2, with D uncertain. The CDR3 has 14 residues. Per the germline V gene, CDR1 is KGHSH and CDR2 is LQKENI. V gave up 2 bases and J gave up 1 base, with 8 bases separating them. The CDR3 sequence: CASSPGQDNYGYTF. The CDR3 region has the DNA TGTGCCAGCTCACCAGGGCAGGATAACTATGGCTACACCTTC.

V gene TRBV7-2 combines with J gene TRBJ1-4; possible D gene TRBD1, 5 bases. The germline V and J ends were trimmed by 1 base and 7 bases, with 10 bases remaining between them. Per germline, CDR1 SGHTA and CDR2 FQGNSA. CDR3 length equals 14 residues. This CDR3 reads CASSLGGVREKLFF. The CDR3 DNA sequence: TGTGCCAGCAGCTTAGGGGGGGTCCGTGAAAAACTGTTTTTT. Full variable domain (rest looked up from reference TRBV7-2 and TRBJ1-4): GAGVSQSPSNKVTEKGKDVELRCDPISGHTALYWYRQSLGQGLEFLIYFQGNSAPDKSGLPSDRFSAERTGGSVSTLTIQRTQQEDSAVYLCASSLGGVREKLFFGSGTQLSVL.

The rearrangement joins TRBV5-1 to TRBJ2-5; 12 bases match TRBD1. Germline values: CDR1 SGHRS, CDR2 YFSETQ. Trimming cost V 4 bases and J 5 bases; bases outside gene matches: 9. This CDR3 region has 16 residues. As DNA, the CDR3 is TGCGCCAGCAGCGCTGGGACAGGGGGCCTCTCGGAGACCCAGTACTTC. Protein sequence: CASSAGTGGLSETQYF.

This clone was found a few times. The V gene is TRBV7-2, the J gene TRBJ1-6; D is unclear. Trimming shortened V by 4 bases and J by 9 bases, and 13 bases separated the two germline ends. The CDR3 totals 14 residues. Germline V gene data show CDR1 as SGHTA and CDR2 as FQGNSA. DNA of the CDR3: TGTGCCAGCAGCTCAACTCCGGCGGTTTCACCCCTCCACTTT. This sequence encodes CASSSTPAVSPLHF.

The chain employs TRBV4-1 and TRBJ2-1; TRBD2 agrees at 10 bases. CDR3 length: 16 residues. V was clipped by 2 bases and J by 7 bases; unmatched bases: 8. The V gene's germline CDR1 is MGHRA and CDR2 YSYEKL. In DNA, the CDR3 is TGCGCCAGCAGCCAAAACCAGCGGGGGGGCGCGAATGAGCAGTTCTTC. This sequence encodes CASSQNQRGGANEQFF.

The J gene is TRBJ2-5, the V gene TRBV7-8; TRBD2 might be the D (6 bases). The V end was cut by 1 base, the J end by 1 base, with 7 bases between. The CDR3 runs 14 residues. Germline CDR1 reads SGHVS; CDR2 reads FQNEAQ. The CDR3 loop is CASSLGRAQETQYF. The CDR3 nucleotides are TGTGCCAGCAGCTTAGGGAGGGCCCAAGAGACCCAGTACTTC.

This clone was seen just once. The V gene is TRBV7-2, the J gene TRBJ1-4, with 7 positions matching TRBD1. The V gene end was trimmed by 2 bases and the J gene end by 12 bases; junction bases not matched to a gene: 12. Germline CDR1 reads SGHTA; CDR2 reads FQGNSA. This CDR3 comprises 15 residues. The DNA of the CDR3 is TGTGCCAGCAGCTTAAGATGGACAGGTCTGTCAGAACTGTTTTTT. It specifies CASSLRWTGLSELFF.

The chain has TRBV6-2 or TRBV6-3 and TRBJ1-5, with D maybe TRBD1 (5 bases). V was clipped by 0 bases and J by 5 bases, with 14 bases between them. The germline gives CDR1 MNHEY, CDR2 SVGEGT. The CDR3 has 16 residues. The CDR3 loop is CASSYSGRGVDQPQHF. Written as DNA, the CDR3 is TGTGCCAGCAGTTACTCAGGGAGGGGTGTGGATCAGCCCCAGCATTTT.

This chain uses TRBV7-9 with TRBJ2-3; 9 bases are shared with TRBD1. CDR3 length: 15 amino acids. V shed 5 bases, J shed 2 bases, and the junction held 5 bases outside the gene matches. Germline V gene lookup returns CDR1 SEHNR and CDR2 FQNEAQ (reference sequence). Written as DNA, the CDR3 is TGTGCCAGCAGCCCCGGGGACAGGGCCACAGATACGCAGTATTTT. This codes for CASSPGDRATDTQYF.